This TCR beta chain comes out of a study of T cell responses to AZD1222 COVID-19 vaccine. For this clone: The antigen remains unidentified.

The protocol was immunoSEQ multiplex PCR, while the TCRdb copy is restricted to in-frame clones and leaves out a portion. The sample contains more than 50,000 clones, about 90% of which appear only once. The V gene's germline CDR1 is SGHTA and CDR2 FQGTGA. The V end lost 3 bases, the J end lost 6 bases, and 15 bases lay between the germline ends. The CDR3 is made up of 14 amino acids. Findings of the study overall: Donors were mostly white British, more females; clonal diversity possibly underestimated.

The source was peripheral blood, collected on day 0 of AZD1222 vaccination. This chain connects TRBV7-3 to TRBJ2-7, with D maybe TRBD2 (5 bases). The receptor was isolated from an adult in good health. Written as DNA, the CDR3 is TGTGCCAGCAGCTTGTCCGGGGTTTCGGGCGAGCAGTACTTC. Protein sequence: CASSLSGVSGEQYF.